Included here is one T cell receptor beta chain sequence, with context. This record comes from a study of blood T cell repertoires in COVID-19. In the study overall: Italy, Spain and the United States were the sources of the convalescent and acute COVID-19 samples. The analysed material was cDNA or gDNA that came from T cells, B-cell-depleted T cells, or PBMCs.

In the original processing: Estimates of nucleated cell counts were drawn from the amplification of reference gene primers. Assay: immunoSEQ multiplex PCR; the TCRdb copy retains only in-frame clones and omits some. That table furnishes V, J and clone size, whereas the DNA furnished D and trimming. The sample holds a few hundred thousand clones, approximately 90% seen once. V was pared by 1 base and J by 6 bases, with 10 bases between. CDR3 length equals 15 residues. Germline loops: CDR1 SNHLY, CDR2 FYNNEI. This TCR derives from a man between 60 and 75 years old who had recovered from COVID-19. The rearrangement joins TRBV2 to TRBJ1-6; D is possibly TRBD1 (6 bases). Sequences were obtained from peripheral blood. The CDR3 sequence is CASSEGARGNSPLHF. CDR3 bases: TGTGCCAGCAGTGAAGGGGCCAGGGGTAATTCACCCCTCCACTTT.